The clone carrying this T cell receptor (beta chain) was seen many times. The antigen remains unidentified. Molecular-barcoded quantitative 5'-RACE produced these TCR beta libraries. TCRdb passed the 5' RACE reads through MiXCR, listing each CDR3 protein once. The table records tens of thousands of distinct CDR3 sequences, about 9% of them present only once. Trimming pared 6 bases from V and 4 bases from J, leaving 12 bases between. Germline V gives CDR1 MNHEY, CDR2 SMNVEV (reference sequence). The CDR3 consists of 14 residues. This record comes from a study of CD8 T cells in ankylosing spondylitis. Overall study results and limits: Blood of patients with ankylosing spondylitis appeared to be characterized by a TCR beta motif of about 8 highly homologous variants. The study looked at matched synovial fluid samples from ankylosing spondylitis patients. Disease-linked clones were reported to be significantly enriched there. Clones linked to disease, bearing a CD8+ phenotype, were relatively rare in peripheral blood.

The source of this sequence is a male donor with ankylosing spondylitis. The chain combines TRBV27 with TRBJ2-2; D remains unclear. Sequencing input: blood, either unsorted or a sorted T cell fraction (not recorded which). The CDR3 coding sequence is TGTGCCAGCAGCGCTCATCAGAGCACCGGGGAGCTGTTTTTT. The encoded protein is CASSAHQSTGELFF.